This T cell receptor (beta chain) was sequenced during a study of T cell responses to AZD1222 COVID-19 vaccine. The study pooled second doses at about 4 or about 12 weeks. With respect to this clone: The target antigen is unknown.

Clones were read by immunoSEQ multiplex PCR, and TCRdb kept only the in-frame ones, dropping some. The sample contains 120,000 or so clones, around nine tenths of which appear only once. Study results and caveats: Once two AZD1222 doses were given, Spike-specific TCR breadth and depth went up. It was only after the peak T cell response that any repertoires were sampled. Most donors were white British and more were female, and clonal diversity was possibly underestimated.

The CDR3 length is 16 residues. CDR1 is SEHNR, CDR2 FQNEAQ, per germline (reference sequence). J lost 1 base, V lost 1 base, and 4 bases had no gene match. The source was peripheral blood, collected 28 days after the second AZD1222 dose. The TCR was taken from an adult who received the AZD1222 COVID-19 vaccine. This chain uses TRBV7-9 with TRBJ2-5, with 9 bases matching TRBD2. CDR3 in DNA: TGTGCCAGCAGCTTAGGCGGTAGCGGGGGCCAAGAGACCCAGTACTTC. This codes for CASSLGGSGGQETQYF.